One TCR beta chain is described in this entry. With 7 bases clipped from V and 8 bases from J, the junction kept 13 bases outside the gene matches. This CDR3 region has 14 residues. CDR1 is MNHEY, CDR2 SVGAGI, per germline. The sample comes from a study of blood T cell repertoires in COVID-19. Per the study methods: Using reference gene primer amplification, nucleated cell counts were estimated. TCRdb keeps only in-frame clones here, not all; method: immunoSEQ multiplex PCR. The V and J calls and clone size come from that table; D and trimming were worked out from the DNA. The sample shows approximately 270,000 clones, about nine tenths of them seen only once.

The source of this sequence is a woman aged 25 to 39 with COVID-19, enrolled during active disease. Sequencing was carried out using peripheral blood. The chain uses TRBV6-5 and TRBJ1-1, with 7 bases fitting TRBD1. This CDR3 is CASTKTWTGFEAFF. In DNA form, the CDR3 reads TGTGCCAGCACCAAAACATGGACAGGCTTCGAAGCTTTCTTT.